A single sample is the source of the 23 T cell receptor beta chains below, sequenced in a study of blood T cell repertoires in COVID-19. Clones were read by immunoSEQ multiplex PCR, and TCRdb kept only the in-frame ones, dropping some. The sample comprises tens of thousands of clones, around 88% of which are singletons, and roughly 10% rests with the top ten. The source material was peripheral blood. The source is a human donor with active COVID-19. The donor label of this sample is uncertain.

The chain has TRBV7-8 and TRBJ2-1; D remains ambiguous. The CDR3 covers 12 residues. The ends were cut back, 5 bases at V and 5 bases at J, with 7 bases in the middle. Germline V gives CDR1 SGHVS, CDR2 FQNEAQ. DNA of the CDR3: TGTGCCAGCAGCCTACAAGACAATGAGCAGTTCTTC. Translated: CASSLQDNEQFF.

The chain couples TRBV7-9 to TRBJ2-7, with 7 positions matching TRBD1. From germline, CDR1 is SEHNR and CDR2 FQNEAQ (reference sequence). The V and J ends lost 3 bases and 6 bases, in that order; junction bases with no gene match: 5. The CDR3 contains 13 residues. CDR3 coding DNA: TGTGCCAGCAGCTTTCCCCCAGGGGGCGAGCAGTACTTC. Translating gives CASSFPPGGEQYF.

J is TRBJ1-1 and V is TRBV30, with TRBD1 identical over 7 bases. This CDR3 comprises 15 residues. The V gene end was trimmed by 1 base and the J gene end by 3 bases; junction bases not matched to a gene: 8. CDR1 is GTSNPN and CDR2 is SVGIG in the germline V gene (reference sequence). The DNA of the CDR3 is TGTGCCTGGAGTGCCCTCCCGGGACAGTACACTGAAGCTTTCTTT. Encoded protein: CAWSALPGQYTEAFF.

The chain recombines TRBV3-1 (or the pseudogene TRBV3-2) with TRBJ1-1; D is possibly TRBD1 (5 bases). The length of the CDR3 is 17 residues. Trimming took 0 bases from V and 5 from J, leaving 19 bases between them. Germline loops: CDR1 LGHDT, CDR2 YNNKEL (reference sequence). CDR3 nucleotide sequence: TGTGCCAGCAGCCAAGATCAAGGAGGAGGGGTAGAAACTGAAGCTTTCTTT. As protein: CASSQDQGGGVETEAFF.

The V gene is TRBV6-1, the J gene TRBJ2-7; possible D gene TRBD2, 7 bases. Germline lookup yields CDR1 MNHNS and CDR2 SASEGT. The V end lost 2 bases, the J end lost 6 bases, and 14 bases lay between the germline ends. The CDR3 extends over 14 amino acids. The CDR3 nucleotides are TGTGCCAGCAGTGAAAAGTCGGCGGGGGCCGAGCAGTACTTC. Translating gives CASSEKSAGAEQYF.

The chain couples TRBV29-1 to TRBJ2-1, with D perhaps matching TRBD1 (6 bases). The germline V gene encodes CDR1 SQVTM and CDR2 ANQGSEA. V lost 4 bases and J 1 base, leaving 11 bases between the germline ends. The length of the CDR3 is 14 residues. The CDR3 sequence is CSVALGGSYNEQFF. The CDR3 DNA sequence: TGCAGCGTTGCTCTAGGGGGTTCCTACAATGAGCAGTTCTTC.

The chain is built from TRBV19 and TRBJ1-5, with 7 nucleotides matching TRBD1. J was trimmed by 2 bases and V by 4 bases; bases with no gene match: 2. This CDR3 comprises 14 residues. CDR1 and CDR2 from the germline V gene are LNHDA and SQIVND (reference sequence). CDR3 loop: CASSTDRGNQPQHF. As DNA, the CDR3 is TGTGCCAGTAGTACAGACAGGGGCAATCAGCCCCAGCATTTT.

The chain is built from TRBV7-6 and TRBJ2-1; 8 bases map to TRBD1. V trimming: 1 base; J trimming: 11 bases; junction bases outside the gene matches: 7. Germline V gives CDR1 SGHVS, CDR2 FNYEAQ. The CDR3 has 14 residues. The CDR3 reads CASSLVGQGAQQFF. Here the CDR3 DNA reads TGTGCCAGCAGCTTAGTTGGACAGGGTGCGCAGCAGTTCTTC. Full variable domain (rest looked up from reference TRBV7-6 and TRBJ2-1): GAGVSQSPRYKVTKRGQDVALRCDPISGHVSLYWYRQALGQGPEFLTYFNYEAQQDKSGLPNDRFSAERPEGSISTLTIQRTEQRDSAMYRCASSLVGQGAQQFFGPGTRLTVL.

The table lists this clone with a few counts. The gene calls are TRBV19 and TRBJ1-5; D not certain. The length of the CDR3 is 13 residues. Trimming took 4 bases from V and 3 from J, leaving 7 bases between them. The germline V gene encodes CDR1 LNHDA and CDR2 SQIVND (reference sequence). CDR3 nucleotide sequence: TGTGCCAGTAGTACCCGTATCAATCAGCCCCAGCATTTT. This sequence encodes CASSTRINQPQHF.

This clone was observed a single time. This sequence joins TRBV28 and TRBJ2-7; 7 nucleotides align to TRBD1. The CDR3 has 16 amino acids. With 4 bases clipped from V and 4 bases from J, the junction kept 13 bases outside the gene matches. Germline values: CDR1 MDHEN, CDR2 SYDVKM. This chain's CDR3 is CASSSQQTGLSYEQYF. The CDR3 DNA follows: TGTGCCAGCAGTTCGCAACAGACAGGGTTATCGTACGAGCAGTACTTC.

This clone was seen only once. The chain couples TRBV18 to TRBJ2-6; D may be TRBD2 (5 bases). CDR1 is KGHSH, CDR2 LQKENI, per germline. V lost 0 bases and J lost 0, with 15 bases in between. CDR3 length: 19 residues. This CDR3 reads CASSPPAAGALSGANVLTF. DNA of the CDR3: TGTGCCAGCTCACCACCGGCGGCGGGTGCTCTCTCTGGGGCCAACGTCCTGACTTTC.

This chain links TRBV7-3 with TRBJ2-3; D possibly corresponds to TRBD1 (5 bases). CDR1 SGHTA and CDR2 FQGTGA come from the germline V gene. This CDR3 region has 14 residues. V was trimmed by 5 bases and J by 4 bases, leaving 13 bases between them. The CDR3 loop is CASSLGHQADTQYF. CDR3 in DNA: TGTGCCAGCAGCCTCGGACACCAGGCAGATACGCAGTATTTT.

The chain recombines TRBV7-9 with TRBJ2-7; 9 nucleotides agree with TRBD1. Trimming took 5 bases from V and 6 from J; bases not matched to a gene: 5. The CDR3 length is 13 residues. Per the germline V gene, CDR1 is SEHNR and CDR2 is FQNEAQ (reference sequence). The CDR3 spells CASSTDRGFEQYF. For the CDR3, the DNA is TGTGCCAGCAGCACCGACAGGGGGTTCGAGCAGTACTTC.

J is TRBJ2-7 and V is TRBV7-9; possible D gene TRBD2, 5 bases. There are 13 residues in the CDR3. V shed 2 bases and J shed 2 bases, with 7 bases lying between them. Germline V CDR1 and CDR2: SEHNR, FQNEAQ (reference sequence). The CDR3 region is CASSLPGAYEQYF. The CDR3 nucleotides are TGTGCCAGCAGCTTACCCGGGGCCTACGAGCAGTACTTC. The full variable domain, with the rest looked up from reference TRBV7-9 and TRBJ2-7, is DTGVSQNPRHKITKRGQNVTFRCDPISEHNRLYWYRQTLGQGPEFLTYFQNEAQLEKSRLLSDRFSAERPKGSFSTLEIQRTEQGDSAMYLCASSLPGAYEQYFGPGTRLTVT.

The chain carries TRBV5-1 and TRBJ2-2; 7 positions agree with TRBD1. V lost 3 bases, J lost 11 bases, and 10 bases stayed unmatched. The CDR3 runs to 14 residues. Germline V gene sequence: CDR1 SGHRS, CDR2 YFSETQ. The CDR3 coding sequence is TGCGCCAGCAGCTCTAACCTCGGGACAGTCGAGCTGTTTTTT. It codes for CASSSNLGTVELFF. Full variable domain (rest looked up from reference TRBV5-1 and TRBJ2-2): KAGVTQTPRYLIKTRGQQVTLSCSPISGHRSVSWYQQTPGQGLQFLFEYFSETQRNKGNFPGRFSGRQFSNSRSEMNVSTLELGDSALYLCASSSNLGTVELFFGEGSRLTVL.

This rearrangement joins TRBV5-4 to TRBJ2-5; TRBD2 aligns across 7 bases. Germline V CDR1 and CDR2: SGHNT, YYREEE (reference sequence). This CDR3 region has 14 residues. V shed 3 bases, J shed 2 bases, and the junction held 4 bases outside the gene matches. As DNA, the CDR3 is TGTGCCAGCAGCTCCCTGGGACTACAAGAGACCCAGTACTTC. Its protein is CASSSLGLQETQYF.

V usage is TRBV5-1 and J usage is TRBJ2-5; 7 positions agree with TRBD2. CDR1 is SGHRS and CDR2 is YFSETQ in the germline V gene. After removal of 4 bases from V and 1 base from J, the junction contained 7 bases not matched to a gene. The CDR3 sequence is 15 residues long. In nucleotides, the CDR3 is TGCGCCAGCAGCCTCCCCAGCGGGGCCCAAGAGACCCAGTACTTC. Amino acid sequence: CASSLPSGAQETQYF.

As DNA, the CDR3 is TGTGCCAGCAGCTTAACTAGCGGGAGTCACAATGAGCAGTTCTTC. Its protein is CASSLTSGSHNEQFF. The chain links TRBV11-2 to TRBJ2-1, with 11 bases fitting TRBD2. Germline-derived CDR1 and CDR2 are SGHAT and FQNNGV. CDR3 length: 15 residues. Trimming took 2 bases from V and 5 from J; bases not matched to a gene: 2.

The chain combines TRBV6-4 with TRBJ2-3, with 9 nucleotides matching TRBD2. Per germline, CDR1 MRHNA and CDR2 SNTAGT. This CDR3 has 16 amino acids. V was clipped by 7 bases and J by 3 bases; unmatched bases: 11. The CDR3 protein is CASMAHSGSGTDTQYF. In DNA, the CDR3 is TGTGCCAGCATGGCCCATAGCGGGAGTGGAACAGATACGCAGTATTTT.

The chain links TRBV9 to TRBJ1-6; D gene uncertain. V was pared by 0 bases and J by 6 bases, with 10 bases between. CDR3 length: 15 residues. Germline values: CDR1 SGDLS, CDR2 YYNGEE. The CDR3 nucleotides are TGTGCCAGCAGCGTAGACGGACGGGGTAATTCACCCCTCCACTTT. This encodes CASSVDGRGNSPLHF.

The chain is built from TRBV28 and TRBJ1-2; D is unresolved. The CDR3 loop spans 13 amino acids. In germline, CDR1 is MDHEN, CDR2 SYDVKM. V lost 4 bases and J lost 2, with 8 bases in between. The CDR3 DNA is TGTGCCAGCAGTTCCATGGAGAACTATGGCTACACCTTC. Encoded protein: CASSSMENYGYTF.

This chain connects TRBV7-9 to TRBJ2-1, with 8 bases aligning to TRBD2. The V gene end was trimmed by 4 bases and the J gene end by 9 bases; junction bases not matched to a gene: 17. Germline loops: CDR1 SEHNR, CDR2 FQNEAQ (reference sequence). The CDR3 has 17 residues. CDR3 DNA: TGTGCCAGCAGCTCCGACCTACTAGCGGCGGTGGGGAGTGAGCAGTTCTTC. Protein: CASSSDLLAAVGSEQFF.

V and J are TRBV14 and TRBJ2-1; D gene uncertain. V lost 0 bases to trimming and J lost 9 bases, with 15 bases between them. The V gene's germline CDR1 is SGHDN and CDR2 FVKESK. The CDR3 is made up of 15 amino acids. CDR3 sequence (DNA): TGTGCCAGCAGCCAAGATCCCACCGTTGCACTTGAGCAGTTCTTC. Its translation is CASSQDPTVALEQFF.